This entry describes one T cell receptor beta chain. What antigen it recognizes has not been identified. The input lacks base qualities; no much larger clone sits a single base away. V loses 2 bases, J loses 4 bases, and the germline ends lie 9 bases apart. CDR1 and CDR2, per the germline V gene, are SGHDT and YYEEEE. The CDR3 sequence holds 13 residues, the cysteine and phenylalanine included. The kept DNA is CDR3 alone, 39 bases in frame from the first base. The donors were healthy, HIV-negative adults who had no recently reported acute infections or vaccinations. All donors were Caucasian adults living in Nashville, Tennessee, USA. CD4+ T cells were enriched by magnetic negative selection; naive cells were then positively selected on CD45RA, and the negative fraction formed the memory subset. Blood was collected by leukapheresis, and PBMCs were isolated by Ficoll-Histopaque density gradient centrifugation and then cryopreserved in liquid nitrogen vapor phase. Analytical flow cytometry was used to check the purity and quantity of each magnetically sorted T cell population. Genomic DNA was isolated from every sorted fraction and measured by UV absorbance on a Nanodrop 2000c.

TCR CDR3 regions were amplified from genomic DNA by multiplex PCR using the deep immunoSEQ assay. Extracted genomic DNA from each cell subset was distributed evenly across all wells of several immunoSEQ 96-well plates, and each plate was treated as a replicate. For sorted subsets, each replicate PCR was loaded with roughly 200 ng genomic DNA, equivalent to roughly 30,000 T cell genomes. The purified libraries were quantified using a Qubit 3.0 fluorometer, sized with a Bioanalyzer 2100, and then quantified again using the KAPA Library Quantification kit. A separate single-read 150-cycle Illumina NextSeq 550 flow cell was used to sequence each immunoSEQ 96-well plate. In the original analysis: Because the immunoSEQ output held only junctional sequences and lacked quality scores, the filtering could not match the filtering applied to full-length reads. To assign V/J genes and CDR3, sequences were annotated using PyIR, a Python wrapper for IgBLAST v1.9, with IMGT germline references. Reads with weak V/J assignments (E-value above 1e-6), missing CDR3, stop codons, out-of-frame junctions, or ambiguous translated residues were removed. V3J clonotypes were defined as sequences sharing the same inferred V gene, J gene, and CDR3 amino acid sequence. Percentage overlap between repertoires was computed as shared unique clonotypes divided by the size of the smaller repertoire. Three approaches were used to assess repertoire richness: RTK rarefaction, the Chao1 estimator, and Recon v2.1 estimates of unobserved clonotypes. Generation probabilities for all TCRbeta clonotypes obtained by the gDNA method from a handful of donors were computed using OLGA. TCRdb re-hosts the immuneACCESS table, in-frame sequences only. Its copies lack some clones; in the studies checked, an unresolved V gene accounts for under half of them, and the cause for the rest is not known. V, J and clone size were drawn from that table, and D and trimming were deduced from the DNA. The sample profile shows 2 million to 2.5 million clones; 85% to 95% of them were found once. The ten largest clonotypes hold 0.37% of the sample.

These data are taken from a study of shared clonotypes between healthy human individuals (dated by TCRdb to the early 2020s). Background on the whole study: The cohort comprised a couple of women and three men aged 18 to 49 years. For each donor, CD4 naive and CD4 memory were each given three plates, CD8 naive was given two plates, and CD8 memory was given one plate. The study deeply sequenced blood TCR repertoires of about 5 healthy adults to estimate repertoire size and the extent of clonotype sharing between individuals. Different laboratories and diverse techniques were used to prepare libraries and sequence TCR repertoires, to increase sequencing depth and limit assay-specific biases. Leukapheresis yielded between about 0.85 and 10 billion PBMCs per donor.

General conclusions and limits of the study: Sampling was limited to blood, and TCR repertoires in tissue likely differ from TCR repertoires in blood. Rarefaction of sorted-subset datasets indicated incomplete sequencing despite the large sequencing depth. Across a few donors, approximately 5% of naive CD4, around 3.3% of naive CD8, roughly 2.3% of memory CD4, and about 0.4% of memory CD8 clonotypes were shared. Estimated clonotype richness was generally larger for naive than for memory subsets. Clonotypes shared by all four sorted-subset donors showed higher generation probabilities than non-shared clonotypes. Pairwise subsampling led to the expectation that sequencing depth would affect the degree of clonotype sharing among donors. Because the study included a small number of donors, the genetic and exposure-history diversity represented was limited.

Sample: naive CD4+ T cells from PBMCs. The cell subset or site label for this specimen denotes: CD45RA+ positively selected. The clonotype comes from a man younger than 35 in good health. Some clones in this sample may be carry-over from other donors' samples. The rearrangement combines TRBV5-6 with TRBJ1-1; a weak D assignment points to TRBD1 (6 bases agree). The CDR3 reads as follows: CASSFPGVTEAFF. The nucleotide sequence reads TGTGCCAGCAGCTTCCCAGGGGTCACTGAAGCTTTCTTT.